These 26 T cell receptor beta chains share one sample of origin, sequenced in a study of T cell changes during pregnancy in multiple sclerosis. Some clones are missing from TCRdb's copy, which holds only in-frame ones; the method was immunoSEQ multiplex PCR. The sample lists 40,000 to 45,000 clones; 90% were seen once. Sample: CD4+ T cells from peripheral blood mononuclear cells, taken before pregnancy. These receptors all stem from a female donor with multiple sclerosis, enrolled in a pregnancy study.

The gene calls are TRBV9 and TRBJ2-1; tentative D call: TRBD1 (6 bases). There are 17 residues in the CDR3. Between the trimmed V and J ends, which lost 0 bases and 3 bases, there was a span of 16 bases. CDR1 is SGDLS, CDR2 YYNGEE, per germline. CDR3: CASSVAKRTAGYNEQFF. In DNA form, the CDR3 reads TGTGCCAGCAGCGTAGCTAAGAGGACAGCAGGCTACAATGAGCAGTTCTTC. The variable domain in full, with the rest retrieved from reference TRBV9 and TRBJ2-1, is DSGVTQTPKHLITATGQRVTLRCSPRSGDLSVYWYQQSLDQGLQFLIQYYNGEERAKGNILERFSAQQFPDLHSELNLSSLELGDSALYFCASSVAKRTAGYNEQFFGPGTRLTVL.

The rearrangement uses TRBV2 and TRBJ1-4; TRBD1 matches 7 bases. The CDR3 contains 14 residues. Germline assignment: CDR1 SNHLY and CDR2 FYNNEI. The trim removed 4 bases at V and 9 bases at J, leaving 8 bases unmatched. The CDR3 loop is CASSVSRGAQKLFF. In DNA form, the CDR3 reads TGTGCCAGCAGTGTGTCCAGGGGGGCGCAAAAACTGTTTTTT.

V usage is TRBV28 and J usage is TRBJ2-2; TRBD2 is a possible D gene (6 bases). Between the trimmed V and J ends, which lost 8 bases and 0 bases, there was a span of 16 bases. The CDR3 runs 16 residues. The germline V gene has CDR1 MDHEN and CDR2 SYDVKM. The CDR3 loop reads CASRVSGSANTGELFF. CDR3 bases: TGTGCCAGCCGAGTCAGCGGGTCGGCGAACACCGGGGAGCTGTTTTTT.

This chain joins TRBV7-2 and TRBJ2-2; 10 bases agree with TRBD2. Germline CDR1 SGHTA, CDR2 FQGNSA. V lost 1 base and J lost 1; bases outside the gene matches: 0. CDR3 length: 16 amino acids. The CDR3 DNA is TGTGCCAGCAGCTTAGGACTAGCGGGGAACACCGGGGAGCTGTTTTTT. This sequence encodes CASSLGLAGNTGELFF.

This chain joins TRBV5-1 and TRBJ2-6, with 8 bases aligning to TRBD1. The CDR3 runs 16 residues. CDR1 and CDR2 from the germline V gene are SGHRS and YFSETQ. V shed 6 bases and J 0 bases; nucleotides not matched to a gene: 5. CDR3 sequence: CASNRGESSGANVLTF. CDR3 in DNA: TGCGCCAGCAACAGGGGGGAGAGCTCTGGGGCCAACGTCCTGACTTTC. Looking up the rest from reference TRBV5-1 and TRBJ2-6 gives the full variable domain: KAGVTQTPRYLIKTRGQQVTLSCSPISGHRSVSWYQQTPGQGLQFLFEYFSETQRNKGNFPGRFSGRQFSNSRSEMNVSTLELGDSALYLCASNRGESSGANVLTFGAGSRLTVL.

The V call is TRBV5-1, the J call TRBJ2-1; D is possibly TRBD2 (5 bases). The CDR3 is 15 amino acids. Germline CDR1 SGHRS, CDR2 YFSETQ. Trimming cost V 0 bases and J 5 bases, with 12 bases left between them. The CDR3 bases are TGCGCCAGCAGCTTGGTCCAGCCGGGAAACAATGAGCAGTTCTTC. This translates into CASSLVQPGNNEQFF.

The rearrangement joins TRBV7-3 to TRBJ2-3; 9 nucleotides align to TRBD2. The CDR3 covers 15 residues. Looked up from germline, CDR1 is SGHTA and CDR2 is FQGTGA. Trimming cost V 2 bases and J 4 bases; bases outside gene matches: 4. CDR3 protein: CASSLVAGGPDTQYF. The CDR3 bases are TGTGCCAGCAGCTTAGTGGCGGGGGGGCCAGATACGCAGTATTTT. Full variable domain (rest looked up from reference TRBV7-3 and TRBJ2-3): GAGVSQTPSNKVTEKGKYVELRCDPISGHTALYWYRQSLGQGPEFLIYFQGTGAADDSGLPNDRFFAVRPEGSVSTLKIQRTERGDSAVYLCASSLVAGGPDTQYFGPGTRLTVL.

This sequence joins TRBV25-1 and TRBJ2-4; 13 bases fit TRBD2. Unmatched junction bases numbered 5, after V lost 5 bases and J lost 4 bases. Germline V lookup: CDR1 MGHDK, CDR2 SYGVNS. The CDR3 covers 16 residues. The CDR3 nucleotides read TGTGCCAGCAGTCCGACTAGCGGGGGGCAAAAAAACATTCAGTACTTC. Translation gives CASSPTSGGQKNIQYF.

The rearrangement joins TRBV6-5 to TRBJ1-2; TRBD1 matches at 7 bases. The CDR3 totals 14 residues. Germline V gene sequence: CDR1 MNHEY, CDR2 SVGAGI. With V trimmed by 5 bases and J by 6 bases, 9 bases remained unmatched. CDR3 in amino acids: CASSDRATADGYTF. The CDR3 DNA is TGTGCCAGCAGTGACAGGGCAACGGCTGATGGCTACACCTTC.

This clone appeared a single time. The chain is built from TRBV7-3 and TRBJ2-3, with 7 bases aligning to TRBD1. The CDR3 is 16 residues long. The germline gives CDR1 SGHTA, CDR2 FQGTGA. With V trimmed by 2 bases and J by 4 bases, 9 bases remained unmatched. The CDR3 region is CASSLDVGQGADTQYF. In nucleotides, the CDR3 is TGTGCCAGCAGCTTAGATGTAGGGCAGGGGGCAGATACGCAGTATTTT.

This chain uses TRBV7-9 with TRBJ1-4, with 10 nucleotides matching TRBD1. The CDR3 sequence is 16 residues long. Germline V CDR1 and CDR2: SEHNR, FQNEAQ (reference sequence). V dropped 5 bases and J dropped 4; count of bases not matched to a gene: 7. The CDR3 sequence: CASSHRGDRGNEKLFF. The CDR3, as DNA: TGTGCCAGCAGCCATAGGGGGGACAGGGGTAATGAAAAACTGTTTTTT.

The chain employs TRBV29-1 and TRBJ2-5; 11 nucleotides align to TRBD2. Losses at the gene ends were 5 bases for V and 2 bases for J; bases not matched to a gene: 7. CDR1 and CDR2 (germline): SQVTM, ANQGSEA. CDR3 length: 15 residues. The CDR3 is CSVISGRAFQETQYF. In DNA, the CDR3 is TGCAGCGTTATTAGCGGGAGGGCCTTTCAAGAGACCCAGTACTTC.

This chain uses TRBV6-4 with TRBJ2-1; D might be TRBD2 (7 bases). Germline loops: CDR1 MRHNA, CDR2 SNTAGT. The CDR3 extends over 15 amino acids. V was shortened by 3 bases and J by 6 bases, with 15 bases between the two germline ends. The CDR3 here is CASSDSGGAFNEQFF. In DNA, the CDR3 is TGTGCCAGCAGTGATAGTGGGGGGGCCTTCAATGAGCAGTTCTTC.

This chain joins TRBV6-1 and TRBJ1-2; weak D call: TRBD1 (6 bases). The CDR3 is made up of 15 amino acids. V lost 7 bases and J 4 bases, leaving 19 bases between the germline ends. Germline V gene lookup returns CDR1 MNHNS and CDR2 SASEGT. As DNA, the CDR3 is TGTGCCAGCATGGGCCGGGACACCGGACGCTATGGCTACACCTTC. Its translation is CASMGRDTGRYGYTF.

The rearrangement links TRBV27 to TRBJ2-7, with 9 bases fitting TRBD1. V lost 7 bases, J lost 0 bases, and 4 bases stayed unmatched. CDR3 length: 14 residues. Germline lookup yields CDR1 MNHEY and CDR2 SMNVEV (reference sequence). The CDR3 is CASNRGRASYEQYF. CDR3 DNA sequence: TGTGCCAGCAACAGGGGGCGCGCCTCCTACGAGCAGTACTTC.

The CDR3 loop is CASSKSFSYEQYF. The CDR3 DNA is TGTGCCAGTAGTAAGAGTTTTTCCTACGAGCAGTACTTC. The chain carries TRBV19 and TRBJ2-7; D not resolved. Per the germline V gene, CDR1 is LNHDA and CDR2 is SQIVND (reference sequence). The CDR3 has 13 amino acids. V lost 4 bases and J 1 base, leaving 8 bases between the germline ends.

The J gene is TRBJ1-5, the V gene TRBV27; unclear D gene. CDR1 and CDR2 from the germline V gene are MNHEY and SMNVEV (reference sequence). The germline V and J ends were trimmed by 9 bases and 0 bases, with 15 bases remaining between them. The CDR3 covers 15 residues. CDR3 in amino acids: CASARTFYSNQPQHF. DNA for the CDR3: TGTGCCAGTGCAAGGACTTTCTATAGCAATCAGCCCCAGCATTTT.

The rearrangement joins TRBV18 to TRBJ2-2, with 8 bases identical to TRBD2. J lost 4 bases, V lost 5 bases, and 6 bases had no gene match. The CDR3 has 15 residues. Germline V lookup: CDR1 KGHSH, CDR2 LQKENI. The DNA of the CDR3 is TGTGCCAGCTCAACGCGGGGGGCAAGCACCGGGGAGCTGTTTTTT. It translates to CASSTRGASTGELFF.

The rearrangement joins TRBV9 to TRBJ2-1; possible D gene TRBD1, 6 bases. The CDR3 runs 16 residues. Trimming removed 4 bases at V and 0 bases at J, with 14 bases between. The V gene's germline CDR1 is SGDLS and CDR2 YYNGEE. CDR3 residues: CASSPTGHRSYNEQFF. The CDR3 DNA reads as TGTGCCAGCAGCCCGACGGGACACCGCTCCTACAATGAGCAGTTCTTC.

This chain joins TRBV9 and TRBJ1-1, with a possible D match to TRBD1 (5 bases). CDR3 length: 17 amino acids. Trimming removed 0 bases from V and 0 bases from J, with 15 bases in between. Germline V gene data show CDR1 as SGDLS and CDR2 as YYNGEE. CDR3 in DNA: TGTGCCAGCAGCGTAGCTACGGGAGGGGCTTTGAACACTGAAGCTTTCTTT. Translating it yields CASSVATGGALNTEAFF.

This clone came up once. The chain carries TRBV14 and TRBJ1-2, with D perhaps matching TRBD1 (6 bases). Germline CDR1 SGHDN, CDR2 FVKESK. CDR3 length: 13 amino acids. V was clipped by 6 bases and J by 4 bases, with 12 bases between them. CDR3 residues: CASSSTGFYGYTF. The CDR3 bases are TGTGCCAGCAGTTCCACAGGGTTCTATGGCTACACCTTC.

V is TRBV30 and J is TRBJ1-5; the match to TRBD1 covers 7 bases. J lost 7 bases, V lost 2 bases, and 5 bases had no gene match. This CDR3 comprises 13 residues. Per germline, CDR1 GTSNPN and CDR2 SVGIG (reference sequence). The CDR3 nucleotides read TGTGCCTGGAGTAATACAGGGGACCAGCCCCAGCATTTT. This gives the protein CAWSNTGDQPQHF.

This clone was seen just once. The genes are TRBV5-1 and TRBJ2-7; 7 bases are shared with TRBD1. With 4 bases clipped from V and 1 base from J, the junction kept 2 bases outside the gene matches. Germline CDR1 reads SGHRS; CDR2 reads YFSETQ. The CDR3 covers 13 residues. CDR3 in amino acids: CASSNRGSYEQYF. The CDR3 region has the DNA TGCGCCAGCAGCAACAGGGGATCCTACGAGCAGTACTTC. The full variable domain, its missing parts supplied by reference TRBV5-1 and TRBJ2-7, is KAGVTQTPRYLIKTRGQQVTLSCSPISGHRSVSWYQQTPGQGLQFLFEYFSETQRNKGNFPGRFSGRQFSNSRSEMNVSTLELGDSALYLCASSNRGSYEQYFGPGTRLTVT.

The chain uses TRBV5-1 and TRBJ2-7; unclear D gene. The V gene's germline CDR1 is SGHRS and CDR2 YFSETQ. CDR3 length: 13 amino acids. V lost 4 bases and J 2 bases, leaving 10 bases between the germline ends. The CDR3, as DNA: TGCGCCAGCAGCGAGGATGGCGCCTACGAGCAGTACTTC. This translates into CASSEDGAYEQYF.

The CDR3 DNA sequence: TGTGCCAGCAGCCCAATACGGCGTAGCGGGGGGGCAACCTACGAGCAGTACTTC. Translation gives CASSPIRRSGGATYEQYF. The chain has TRBV11-2 and TRBJ2-7; 11 nucleotides match TRBD2. The trim removed 5 bases at V and 2 bases at J, leaving 14 bases unmatched. Germline CDR1 SGHAT, CDR2 FQNNGV. There are 18 residues in the CDR3.

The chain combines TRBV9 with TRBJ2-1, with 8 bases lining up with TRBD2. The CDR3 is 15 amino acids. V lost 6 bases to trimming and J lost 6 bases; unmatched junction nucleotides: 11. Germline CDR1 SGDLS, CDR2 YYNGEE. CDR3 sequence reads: CASTQTPAGGNEQFF. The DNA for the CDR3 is TGTGCCAGCACCCAAACCCCGGCGGGGGGCAATGAGCAGTTCTTC.